This is a list of T cell receptor beta chains from one sample in a study of siplizumab effects on memory and regulatory T cells. The table came from immunoSEQ multiplex PCR; TCRdb's copy has only in-frame clones and leaves some out. The table lists 60,000 to 70,000 clones, approximately 89% of them singletons, with about 1.5% in the top ten. Sequencing was performed on Tregs sorted from blood. These receptors came from a human donor in good health. The conserved cysteine and the conserved F or W are not part of the CDR3 here. Each record gives: CDR3 protein, V gene, J gene.

CDR3aa: ASSFLAGDTGELF; v_gene: TRBV27; j_gene: TRBJ2-2
CDR3aa: ASSQSPVGGLASDTQY; v_gene: TRBV4-3; j_gene: TRBJ2-3
CDR3aa: ASSLYPGELF; v_gene: TRBV7-3; j_gene: TRBJ2-2
CDR3aa: ASSEQGARVYGYT; v_gene: TRBV6-1; j_gene: TRBJ1-2
CDR3aa: ASSIYGNTEAF; v_gene: TRBV19; j_gene: TRBJ1-1
CDR3aa: ASSLPGQGGRETQY; v_gene: TRBV5-8; j_gene: TRBJ2-5
CDR3aa: ASSQEWGRNQPQH; v_gene: TRBV4-3; j_gene: TRBJ1-5
CDR3aa: ASSPGQVHEKLF; v_gene: TRBV6-1; j_gene: TRBJ1-4
CDR3aa: ASNPSGFSYEQY; v_gene: TRBV6-6; j_gene: TRBJ2-7
CDR3aa: ATSREPPGAQETQY; v_gene: TRBV15; j_gene: TRBJ2-5
CDR3aa: ASSKRGLNEQF; v_gene: TRBV6-5; j_gene: TRBJ2-1
CDR3aa: ASSFLGSNYGYT; v_gene: TRBV7-2; j_gene: TRBJ1-2
CDR3aa: ASSLTSGSADTQY; v_gene: TRBV4-1; j_gene: TRBJ2-3
CDR3aa: ASGAGDKWNYGYT; v_gene: TRBV12-5; j_gene: TRBJ1-2
CDR3aa: ASTSRSGANYGYT; v_gene: TRBV27; j_gene: TRBJ1-2
CDR3aa: ASSAGLAGEETQY; v_gene: TRBV6-1; j_gene: TRBJ2-5
CDR3aa: ASKGQSSGNTIY; v_gene: TRBV6-1; j_gene: TRBJ1-3
CDR3aa: ASSTGQPNTEAF; v_gene: TRBV5-1; j_gene: TRBJ1-1
CDR3aa: ASSLRLRETQY; v_gene: TRBV27; j_gene: TRBJ2-5
CDR3aa: ASSLAKDPSYEQY; v_gene: TRBV7-6; j_gene: TRBJ2-7
CDR3aa: ATWDRAMNTEAF; v_gene: TRBV10-2; j_gene: TRBJ1-1
CDR3aa: ASSQGGFQETQY; v_gene: TRBV4-1; j_gene: TRBJ2-5
CDR3aa: ASWDGFYGYT; v_gene: TRBV7-9; j_gene: TRBJ1-2
CDR3aa: ASGSGRGNWETQY; v_gene: TRBV5-5; j_gene: TRBJ2-5
CDR3aa: AGGTRETQY; v_gene: TRBV30; j_gene: TRBJ2-5
CDR3aa: ASSHPKTGGTSYGYT; v_gene: TRBV23-1; j_gene: TRBJ1-2
CDR3aa: ASGLAVNTGELF; v_gene: TRBV12-5; j_gene: TRBJ2-2
CDR3aa: ASSQGTNNVRGYT; v_gene: TRBV4-2; j_gene: TRBJ1-2
CDR3aa: ASSPLASSGNTIY; v_gene: TRBV18; j_gene: TRBJ1-3
CDR3aa: ASRINRDYRSEQY; v_gene: TRBV7-2; j_gene: TRBJ2-7
CDR3aa: ASSGSGTLWGYT; v_gene: TRBV9; j_gene: TRBJ1-2
CDR3aa: ASSEGRTSRYEQY; v_gene: TRBV6-1; j_gene: TRBJ2-7
CDR3aa: ASSLMRGRNTEAF; v_gene: TRBV5-1; j_gene: TRBJ1-1
CDR3aa: AWRRQGAREQPQH; v_gene: TRBV30; j_gene: TRBJ1-5
CDR3aa: ASFQGVNTDTQY; v_gene: TRBV18; j_gene: TRBJ2-3
CDR3aa: ASSVGTGLAVSTDTQY; v_gene: TRBV9; j_gene: TRBJ2-3
CDR3aa: ASGTLAPGNTIY; v_gene: TRBV28; j_gene: TRBJ1-3
CDR3aa: ASSFLGQGAISGANVLT; v_gene: TRBV28; j_gene: TRBJ2-6
CDR3aa: ASSRRQGGNQPQH; v_gene: TRBV28; j_gene: TRBJ1-5
CDR3aa: ASSYGLAGGNGEQY; v_gene: TRBV27; j_gene: TRBJ2-7
CDR3aa: ASSLSGGPGELF; v_gene: TRBV27; j_gene: TRBJ2-2